Listed below are T cell receptor beta chains from one sample, sequenced in a study of regulatory T cells in long-lasting Graves disease. One entry per CDR3 protein results from TCRdb running MiXCR on the multiplex PCR reads. The profile covers hundreds of thousands of distinct CDR3 sequences, with roughly 15% appearing a single time and approximately 18% taken by the ten largest. These data are also associated with another study on T cells in Graves' hyperthyroidism and ophthalmopathy.

The source was peripheral blood mononuclear cells (PBMCs), collected at new diagnosis, from a patient treated with antithyroid drugs. These TCRs come from a woman aged 30 to 39 with Graves disease. CDR3s include the opening cysteine and the closing phenylalanine or tryptophan. A D gene is named only where the DNA matches it firmly. Clone size is given for some rows only: seen once, a few or many times, or a class if the clone is expanded.

v_call	d_call	clone_size	j_call	cdr3_nt	cdr3_aa
TRBV28	TRBD1	many	TRBJ1-1	TGTGCCAGCACTTACTGGGACAGCGGCACTGAAGCTTTCTTT	CASTYWDSGTEAFF
TRBV3-1	NA	NA	TRBJ2-3	TGTGCCAGCACCACGACCGTTAGCACAGATACGCAGTATTTT	CASTTTVSTDTQYF
TRBV27	NA	NA	TRBJ2-3	TGTGCCAGCAGTTACTGGGCCTTCACAGATACGCAGTATTTT	CASSYWAFTDTQYF
TRBV27	NA	many	TRBJ2-2	TGTGCCAGCAGTTTAGAGTGGGCCGGGGAGCTGTTTTTT	CASSLEWAGELFF
TRBV6-5	TRBD1	NA	TRBJ1-2	TGTGCCAGCAGTTCGGCGACAGGGCGGGATGGCTACACCTTC	CASSSATGRDGYTF
TRBV20-1	NA	NA	TRBJ2-1	TGCAGTGCTCCTTCGCAGGACCTCTACAATGAGCAGTTCTTC	CSAPSQDLYNEQFF
TRBV2	NA	few	TRBJ2-5	TGTGCCAGCAGGGACATCGGGGAGACCCAGTACTTC	CASRDIGETQYF
TRBV6-5	NA	many	TRBJ1-1	TGTGCCAGCAGTTATGGCGGGGGTGAAGCTTTCTTT	CASSYGGGEAFF
TRBV2	NA	NA	TRBJ2-2	TGTGCCAGCAGTGAGCGTCTAGCGCAGAACACCGGGGAGCTGTTTTTT	CASSERLAQNTGELFF
TRBV2	NA	many	TRBJ1-2	TGTGCCAGTCAACAGGGAATGTTCTATGGCTACACCTTC	CASQQGMFYGYTF
TRBV24-1	TRBD1	few	TRBJ1-2	TGTGCCACCAGTGACAGGGGGCTACAAGGCTACACCTTC	CATSDRGLQGYTF
TRBV28	TRBD1	many	TRBJ1-4	TGTGCCAGCAGGATACAGGGGGCATTTGAAAAACTGTTTTTT	CASRIQGAFEKLFF
TRBV4-1	NA	few	TRBJ2-7	TGCGCCAGCAGCCAGCTCCTGGGGGTGCGCGAGCAGTACTTC	CASSQLLGVREQYF
TRBV2	TRBD2	many	TRBJ2-3	TGTGCCAGCAGTGAAGGACTAGCGGGAGTAGATACGCAGTATTTT	CASSEGLAGVDTQYF
TRBV2	TRBD2	many	TRBJ2-7	TGTGCCAGCATGGGGACTAGCGGGAGTAAGTACGAGCAGTACTTC	CASMGTSGSKYEQYF
TRBV6-1	NA	few	TRBJ1-5	TGTGCCAGCGGATATCGGGACACTAATCAGCCCCAGCATTTT	CASGYRDTNQPQHF
TRBV2	NA	few	TRBJ2-5	TGTGCCAGCACCGGCGGAGACTTTCAAGAGACCCAGTACTTC	CASTGGDFQETQYF
TRBV5-1	TRBD1	NA	TRBJ2-5	TGCGCCACCGCTACAGGGGGCGGAGAGACCCAGTACTTC	CATATGGGETQYF
TRBV24-1	NA	many	TRBJ1-2	TGTGCCACCAGCCGACCTGGCGGGGAGGGCTACACCTTC	CATSRPGGEGYTF
TRBV7-6	NA	many	TRBJ2-1	TGTGCCAGCAGCGCCTTGGGAAACAATGAGCAGTTCTTC	CASSALGNNEQFF
TRBV18	TRBD2	NA	TRBJ2-7	TGTGCCAGCTCACCACAGGGCCCGGGAGGGGGCTACGAGCAGTACTTC	CASSPQGPGGGYEQYF
TRBV11-2	NA	many	TRBJ1-1	TGTGCCAGCAGGGGGGGCGGAGGGATTGTAAGCACTGAAGCTTTCTTT	CASRGGGGIVSTEAFF
TRBV6-1	NA	few	TRBJ1-1	TGTGCCAGCAGAAGGGGGGCTGAAGCTTTCTTT	CASRRGAEAFF
TRBV19	NA	NA	TRBJ2-1	TGTGCCAGTTCCCTGCTGCTACCGGGTTACAATGAGCAGTTCTTC	CASSLLLPGYNEQFF
TRBV28	NA	many	TRBJ2-2	TGTGCCAGCAGCCCTCCGGTACCCGGGGAGCTGTTTTTT	CASSPPVPGELFF
TRBV9	TRBD1	NA	TRBJ1-5	TGTGCCAGCAGCGAGACAGGGGATGGGTATCAGCCCCAGCATTTT	CASSETGDGYQPQHF